This section outlines one TCR beta chain sequence together with its context. This sample is part of a study of blood T cell repertoires in COVID-19. Study in general: Material from acute and convalescent COVID-19 was sourced from the United States, Italy and Spain.

Authors' analysis steps: Counts of nucleated cells, estimated from reference gene primer amplification, were obtained. This table comes from immunoSEQ multiplex PCR, and its TCRdb copy is limited to in-frame clones, with some not included. The DNA was the basis for D and trimming; V, J and clone size are from that table. Among roughly 150,000 clones, approximately 91% were seen once, and the ten largest hold around 2.5%. Germline CDR1 SNHLY, CDR2 FYNNEI. The length of the CDR3 is 17 residues. V was clipped by 6 bases and J by 10 bases; unmatched bases: 20. Sequenced sample: peripheral blood. The rearrangement links TRBV2 to TRBJ2-1; 8 bases fit TRBD2. The receptor was derived from a woman in her 70s with acute or convalescent COVID-19. The CDR3 is CASRMPRSGGYRGEQFF. For the CDR3, the DNA is TGTGCCAGCAGGATGCCCAGAAGCGGGGGCTACCGGGGGGAGCAGTTCTTC.